Below are 8 T cell receptor beta chains sequenced from a single sample in a study of T cell repertoires in ileal Crohn's disease. Produced via immunoSEQ multiplex PCR; TCRdb's table is partial and in-frame only. Of over 9,500 clones listed, around 80% are singletons. The sample consisted of ileal tissue. These receptors all come from an adult with Crohn's disease.

This clone has more than one count but fewer than ten. This sequence joins TRBV5-4 and TRBJ2-6; D is possibly TRBD2 (5 bases). V lost 4 bases and J 0 bases, leaving 11 bases between the germline ends. The CDR3 has 16 residues. Germline-derived CDR1 and CDR2 are SGHNT and YYREEE (reference sequence). The DNA for the CDR3 is TGTGCCAGCAGCACTAATGCGGGCTCTGGGGCCAACGTCCTGACTTTC. Its protein product is CASSTNAGSGANVLTF.

V is TRBV6-6 and J is TRBJ2-7; 8 bases agree with TRBD2. The J segment lost 5 bases and the V segment lost 5 bases, leaving 8 bases of the junction unmatched. This CDR3 is 14 amino acids long. The V gene's germline CDR1 is MNHNY and CDR2 SVGAGI (reference sequence). CDR3 DNA: TGTGCCAGCAGTCCTCCGGGACTAGGGGACGAGCAGTACTTC. This translates into CASSPPGLGDEQYF.

The chain combines TRBV5-6 with TRBJ2-1; 9 bases are a match to TRBD2. V lost 4 bases, J lost 0 bases, and 5 bases stayed unmatched. Germline V gene data show CDR1 as SGHDT and CDR2 as YYEEEE. The CDR3 contains 16 residues. CDR3 protein: CASSTGTSFSYNEQFF. The CDR3 nucleotides read TGTGCCAGCAGCACAGGGACTAGCTTCTCCTACAATGAGCAGTTCTTC.

Of note for this clone: Other DNA sequences in this specimen translate into the identical CDR3. This rearrangement joins TRBV2 to TRBJ1-5; the match to TRBD1 covers 8 bases. CDR3 size: 16 residues. Germline V gives CDR1 SNHLY, CDR2 FYNNEI. With V trimmed by 6 bases and J by 1 base, 8 bases remained unmatched. CDR3 DNA sequence: TGTGCCAGCAGCGGGCAGGGGGCGCGAAGCAATCAGCCCCAGCATTTT. Its translation: CASSGQGARSNQPQHF.

This chain uses TRBV29-1 with TRBJ1-1; tentatively, D is TRBD1 (6 bases). The germline gives CDR1 SQVTM, CDR2 ANQGSEA. V lost 4 bases to trimming and J lost 7 bases, with 13 bases between them. The CDR3 spans 12 residues. Here the CDR3 reads CSVVGTIGEAFF. In DNA, the CDR3 is TGCAGCGTTGTCGGGACAATCGGTGAAGCTTTCTTT.

The count of this clone is one. This chain links TRBV7-2 with TRBJ2-7; D is perhaps TRBD2 (6 bases). The V gene lost 2 bases and the J gene lost 3 bases, with 11 bases spanning the gap. CDR3 length: 14 residues. In germline, CDR1 is SGHTA, CDR2 FQGNSA. The CDR3 DNA reads TGTGCCAGCAGCTTAAGCGGCGGGAACTACGAGCAGTACTTC. It is translated as CASSLSGGNYEQYF.

The V and J genes are TRBV6-7 and TRBJ1-5, with TRBD1 as a possible D gene (5 bases). TRBV6-7 is labeled an ORF, and its function is uncertain. This CDR3 region has 15 residues. V was trimmed by 6 bases and J by 7 bases, leaving 19 bases between them. The DNA of the CDR3 is TGTGCCAGCAGGCACTACGGGGGATTGGGCCAGCCCCAGCATTTT. Protein sequence: CASRHYGGLGQPQHF.

This clone was seen only once. The chain links TRBV9 to TRBJ1-1; D gene uncertain. The V end was cut by 0 bases, the J end by 8 bases, with 11 bases between. Germline-derived CDR1 and CDR2 are SGDLS and YYNGEE. The CDR3 extends over 13 amino acids. Here the CDR3 reads CASSVEVGGEAFF. The CDR3 DNA is TGTGCCAGCAGCGTAGAGGTCGGAGGGGAAGCTTTCTTT.